This T cell receptor (beta chain) was recovered during a study of blood T cell repertoires in COVID-19. At the level of the study: The origin of the acute and convalescent COVID-19 samples was the United States, Italy and Spain. In each case, the material was cDNA or gDNA derived from T cells, B-cell-depleted T cells, or PBMCs.

Participants were placed into cohorts based on the clinical history they reported. The germline gives CDR1 MNHEY, CDR2 SVGAGI. The CDR3 loop spans 14 amino acids. Trimming removed 6 bases from V and 5 bases from J, with 14 bases in between. Generated by immunoSEQ multiplex PCR, the TCRdb table keeps only in-frame clones and is missing some. The table shows fewer than 250,000 clones, with roughly 89% occurring only once. Specimen: PBMCs or T cells enriched from blood (not recorded which). The sequence was obtained from a young man who had been exposed to COVID-19. The chain is built from TRBV6-5 and TRBJ2-1, with D tentatively TRBD2 (6 bases). The CDR3 bases are TGTGCCAGCAGCTCCGGGACTTCTCACAATGAGCAGTTCTTC. Translated, it gives CASSSGTSHNEQFF.